Listed here are 22 T cell receptor beta chains from one sample, sequenced in a study of T cell responses to AZD1222 COVID-19 vaccine (dated by TCRdb to the early 2020s). Library preparation employed the immunoSEQ multiplex PCR assay. The immuneACCESS repertoire file appears here via TCRdb, limited to in-frame rearrangements. These files lack a portion of the clones; in checked studies, under half of the deficit traces to unresolved V genes, and the cause of the others is not known. The table for this sample lists about 63,000 clones; approximately 83% of them were counted only once. Less than 20% of the sample comes from the top ten. This specimen's time point label, interpreted: baseline before first vaccination. The sequenced sample was peripheral blood, obtained on day 0 of AZD1222 vaccination. The receptor set was obtained from an adult in good health.

The chain joins TRBV3-1 (or the pseudogene TRBV3-2) to TRBJ2-1; TRBD1 might be the D (5 bases). The ends were cut back, 5 bases at V and 4 bases at J, with 9 bases in the middle. The CDR3 has 13 amino acids. Germline V gives CDR1 LGHDT, CDR2 YNNKEL (reference sequence). The CDR3 DNA is TGTGCCAGCAGCTCGGACAATTACAATGAGCAGTTCTTC. Amino acid sequence: CASSSDNYNEQFF.

The chain is built from TRBV28 and TRBJ2-1, with D perhaps assigned TRBD1 or TRBD2 (5 bases each). The CDR3 runs to 14 residues. CDR1 and CDR2 from the germline V gene are MDHEN and SYDVKM. Trimming left V 6 bases short and J 8 bases short, with 17 bases between. The CDR3, as DNA: TGTGCCAGCAGCCAGGGACCGGCCGGGCATGAGCAGTTCTTC. The encoded protein is CASSQGPAGHEQFF.

Only one count was recorded for this clone. The chain joins TRBV24-1 to TRBJ1-5, with 8 positions matching TRBD1. The CDR3 length is 16 residues. Looked up from germline, CDR1 is KGHDR and CDR2 is SFDVKD. J gave up 5 bases and V 9 bases, and 14 bases lay outside the gene matches. CDR3 sequence (DNA): TGTGCCACCGCAGGGATGGTCAGGGGGCGAGATCAGCCCCAGCATTTT. Translating it yields CATAGMVRGRDQPQHF.

The chain recombines TRBV5-6 with TRBJ2-5; D tentatively fits TRBD1 or TRBD2 (6 bases each). V lost 4 bases to trimming and J lost 5 bases, with 18 bases between them. The CDR3 length is 15 residues. The germline V gene encodes CDR1 SGHDT and CDR2 YYEEEE. This chain's CDR3 is CASSKTSQGRETQYF. Here the CDR3 DNA reads TGTGCCAGCAGCAAAACCTCGCAGGGGAGGGAGACCCAGTACTTC.

The V and J genes are TRBV12-3 or TRBV12-4 and TRBJ2-1; 8 bases are a match to TRBD1. CDR3 length: 13 residues. V shed 1 base and J 13 bases; nucleotides not matched to a gene: 6. The CDR3 DNA is TGTGCCAGCAGTTTAGGAGGGACAGGATCTCAGTTCTTC. Translating it yields CASSLGGTGSQFF.

The chain joins TRBV6-5 to TRBJ1-1, with D possibly matching TRBD1 (5 bases). CDR1 MNHEY and CDR2 SVGAGI come from the germline V gene. With 6 bases removed from V and 3 bases from J, the gap between germline ends came to 11 bases. The CDR3 runs to 13 residues. The CDR3 reads CASSLQADTEAFF. The CDR3 coding sequence is TGTGCCAGCAGCCTACAGGCAGACACTGAAGCTTTCTTT.

The rearrangement uses TRBV30 and TRBJ2-5; D remains unclear. Trimming cost V 4 bases and J 2 bases, with 11 bases left between them. The CDR3 is 13 amino acids. Germline-derived CDR1 and CDR2 are GTSNPN and SVGIG (reference sequence). CDR3 protein: CAWNDEKQETQYF. CDR3 sequence (DNA): TGTGCCTGGAATGACGAGAAACAAGAGACCCAGTACTTC. Drawing the rest from reference TRBV30 and TRBJ2-5, the complete variable domain is SQTIHQWPATLVQPVGSPLSLECTVEGTSNPNLYWYRQAAGRGLQLLFYSVGIGQISSEVPQNLSASRPQDRQFILSSKKLLLSDSGFYLCAWNDEKQETQYFGPGTRLLVL.

The chain couples TRBV7-8 to TRBJ1-3, with 7 bases identical to TRBD1. CDR1 is SGHVS and CDR2 is FQNEAQ in the germline V gene. V was clipped by 6 bases and J by 4 bases; unmatched bases: 9. The CDR3 loop spans 15 amino acids. CDR3 in DNA: TGTGCCAGCAGTTCTGGGAGGGGGCAAGGAAACACCATATATTTT. It is translated as CASSSGRGQGNTIYF.

V and J are TRBV18 and TRBJ1-3, with TRBD1 identical over 7 bases. The germline V gene has CDR1 KGHSH and CDR2 LQKENI. Trimming cost V 3 bases and J 3 bases; bases outside gene matches: 8. The CDR3 consists of 16 residues. CDR3: CASSPGQLLDGNTIYF. The CDR3 DNA sequence: TGTGCCAGCTCACCGGGACAGTTACTGGATGGAAACACCATATATTTT.

This chain links TRBV5-1 with TRBJ2-3, with a tentative D call TRBD1 (6 bases). V lost 7 bases and J lost 4, with 13 bases in between. The CDR3 extends over 13 amino acids. Looked up from germline, CDR1 is SGHRS and CDR2 is YFSETQ. The CDR3, as DNA: TGCGCCAGCTCGCCTCCAGGGGCAGATACGCAGTATTTT. It codes for CASSPPGADTQYF.

The chain links TRBV12-5 to TRBJ2-3; D is undetermined. In germline, CDR1 is LGHNT, CDR2 FRNRAP. This CDR3 has 12 residues. V was trimmed by 2 bases and J by 3 bases, leaving 3 bases between them. The CDR3 sequence: CASGLWTDTQYF. In DNA, the CDR3 is TGTGCTAGTGGTTTGTGGACAGATACGCAGTATTTT.

The sample holds a few counts of this clone. The CDR3 nucleotides read TGTGCCAGCTCTGACAGGGGTAGAACTGAAGCTTTCTTT. Amino acid sequence: CASSDRGRTEAFF. The genes are TRBV6-5 and TRBJ1-1; 8 bases line up with TRBD1. The germline V gene has CDR1 MNHEY and CDR2 SVGAGI. This CDR3 has 13 amino acids. J lost 5 bases, V lost 8 bases, and 7 bases had no gene match.

This clone appeared once. The V gene is TRBV6-1, the J gene TRBJ2-1; no definite D call. This CDR3 contains 11 residues. Between the trimmed V and J ends, which lost 2 bases and 7 bases, there was a span of 3 bases. Germline CDR1 MNHNS, CDR2 SASEGT. CDR3 coding DNA: TGTGCCAGCAGTGAAAAGAATGAGCAGTTCTTC. Protein product: CASSEKNEQFF.

The rearrangement uses TRBV6-5 and TRBJ1-2; tentatively, D is TRBD1 (6 bases). V lost 5 bases, J lost 7 bases, and 17 bases lay in between. The germline V gene encodes CDR1 MNHEY and CDR2 SVGAGI. This CDR3 region has 14 residues. The CDR3 sequence is CASSSPGIRGGYTF. The DNA of the CDR3 is TGTGCCAGCAGTAGTCCAGGAATCAGGGGTGGCTACACCTTC.

The genes are TRBV5-1 and TRBJ1-2; 7 bases fit TRBD1. The CDR3 has 15 residues. Germline assignment: CDR1 SGHRS and CDR2 YFSETQ. Germline trimming cut 0 bases from V and 2 bases from J; bases unmatched to any gene: 4. As DNA, the CDR3 is TGCGCCAGCAGCTTGGGGTCGACAGGGAACTATGGCTACACCTTC. Encoded protein: CASSLGSTGNYGYTF. The whole variable domain, remainder taken from reference TRBV5-1 and TRBJ1-2, is KAGVTQTPRYLIKTRGQQVTLSCSPISGHRSVSWYQQTPGQGLQFLFEYFSETQRNKGNFPGRFSGRQFSNSRSEMNVSTLELGDSALYLCASSLGSTGNYGYTFGSGTRLTVV.

This clone was counted a single time. The chain employs TRBV6-1 and TRBJ1-6, with D perhaps matching TRBD1 (5 bases). Trimming shortened V by 0 bases and J by 6 bases, and 15 bases separated the two germline ends. This CDR3 is built from 17 residues. In germline, CDR1 is MNHNS, CDR2 SASEGT. The chain's CDR3 is CASSEATRWGGNSPLHF. The CDR3, as DNA: TGTGCCAGCAGTGAAGCGACTCGATGGGGGGGTAATTCACCCCTCCACTTT.

J is TRBJ2-5 and V is TRBV20-1; 8 bases are a match to TRBD1. The CDR3 runs to 11 residues. The V gene's germline CDR1 is DFQATT and CDR2 SNEGSKA (reference sequence). The CDR3 DNA follows: TGCGAATCCAGGGGGCTGAAGACCCAGTACTTC. Its protein product is CESRGLKTQYF.

V and J are TRBV6-5 and TRBJ2-7; maybe TRBD1 (7 bases). The V and J ends lost 2 bases and 5 bases respectively, with 16 bases between them. The CDR3 length is 15 residues. CDR1 MNHEY and CDR2 SVGAGI come from the germline V gene. Here the CDR3 DNA reads TGTGCCAGCAGTTACGGGGGGACAGTCGACAACGAGCAGTACTTC. Protein sequence: CASSYGGTVDNEQYF.

The V and J genes are TRBV6-6 and TRBJ1-5, with D possibly TRBD1 on 5 matching bases. V was clipped by 4 bases and J by 2 bases, with 9 bases between them. This CDR3 has 14 residues. CDR1 and CDR2 from the germline V gene are MNHNY and SVGAGI (reference sequence). CDR3 in amino acids: CASSLKGGNQPQHF. The CDR3 DNA reads as TGTGCCAGCAGTTTAAAAGGGGGCAATCAGCCCCAGCATTTT.

This sequence joins TRBV5-4 and TRBJ1-2; D possibly corresponds to TRBD1 (6 bases). Germline V lookup: CDR1 SGHNT, CDR2 YYREEE (reference sequence). Trimming took off 1 base at V and 7 bases at J, with 17 bases between the two ends. CDR3 size: 15 residues. CDR3 region: CASSLQLGQGSGYTF. The CDR3 nucleotides read TGTGCCAGCAGCTTGCAGCTGGGGCAGGGGTCTGGCTACACCTTC.

V usage is TRBV6-5 and J usage is TRBJ1-6; D uncertain. CDR1 is MNHEY, CDR2 SVGAGI, per germline. The CDR3 runs to 13 residues. V shed 0 bases and J shed 8 bases, with 5 bases lying between them. For the CDR3, the DNA is TGTGCCAGCAGTTACTCGGGTTATTCACCCCTCCACTTT. Translating it yields CASSYSGYSPLHF.

The chain recombines TRBV27 with TRBJ1-1; D might be TRBD1 (6 bases). Germline-derived CDR1 and CDR2 are MNHEY and SMNVEV (reference sequence). Trimming shortened V by 4 bases and J by 4 bases, and 22 bases separated the two germline ends. The CDR3 runs to 17 residues. CDR3 DNA: TGTGCCAGCAGTTCCATCGTCGATGGGGGCTCCGCCACTGAAGCTTTCTTT. Amino acid sequence: CASSSIVDGGSATEAFF.